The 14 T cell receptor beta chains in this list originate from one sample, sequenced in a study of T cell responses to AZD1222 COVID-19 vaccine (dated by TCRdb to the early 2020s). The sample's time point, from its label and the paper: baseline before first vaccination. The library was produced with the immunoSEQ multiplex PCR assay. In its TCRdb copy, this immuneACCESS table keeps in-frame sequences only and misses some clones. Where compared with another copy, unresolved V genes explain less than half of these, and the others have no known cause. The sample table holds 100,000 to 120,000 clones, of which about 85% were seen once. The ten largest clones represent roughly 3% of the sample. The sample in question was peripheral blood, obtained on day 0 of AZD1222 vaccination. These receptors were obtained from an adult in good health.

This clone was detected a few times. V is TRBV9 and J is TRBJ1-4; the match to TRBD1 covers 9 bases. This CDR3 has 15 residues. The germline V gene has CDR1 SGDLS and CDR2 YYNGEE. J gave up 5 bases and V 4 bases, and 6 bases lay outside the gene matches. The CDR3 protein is CASSPTGGQNEKLFF. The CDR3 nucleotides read TGTGCCAGCAGCCCGACAGGGGGGCAAAATGAAAAACTGTTTTTT.

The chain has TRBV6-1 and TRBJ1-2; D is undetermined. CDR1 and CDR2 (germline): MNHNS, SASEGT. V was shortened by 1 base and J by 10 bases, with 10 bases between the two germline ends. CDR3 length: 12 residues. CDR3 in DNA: TGTGCCAGCAGTGAAGGGGAGGGTTACTACACCTTC. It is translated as CASSEGEGYYTF.

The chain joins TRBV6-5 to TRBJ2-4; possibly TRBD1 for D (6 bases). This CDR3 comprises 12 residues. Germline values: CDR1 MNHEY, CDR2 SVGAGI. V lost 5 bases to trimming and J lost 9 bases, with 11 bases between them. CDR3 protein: CASSQTGSIQYF. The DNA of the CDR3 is TGTGCCAGCAGTCAGACAGGTAGCATTCAGTACTTC.

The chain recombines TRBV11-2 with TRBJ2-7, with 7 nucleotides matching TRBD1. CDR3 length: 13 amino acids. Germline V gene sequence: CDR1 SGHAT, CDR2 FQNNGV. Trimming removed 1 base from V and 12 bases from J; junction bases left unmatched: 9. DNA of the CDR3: TGTGCCAGCAGCTTAGTCGACCCGGGACAGAGGTACTTC. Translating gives CASSLVDPGQRYF. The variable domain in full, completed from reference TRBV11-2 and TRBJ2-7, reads EAGVAQSPRYKIIEKRQSVAFWCNPISGHATLYWYQQILGQGPKLLIQFQNNGVVDDSQLPKDRFSAERLKGVDSTLKIQPAKLEDSAVYLCASSLVDPGQRYFGPGTRLTVT.

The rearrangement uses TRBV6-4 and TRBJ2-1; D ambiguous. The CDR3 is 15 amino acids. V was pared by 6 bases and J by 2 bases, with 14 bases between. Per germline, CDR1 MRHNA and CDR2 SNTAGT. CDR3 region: CASSAKVEAYNEQFF. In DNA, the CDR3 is TGTGCCAGCAGCGCCAAGGTAGAGGCCTACAATGAGCAGTTCTTC.

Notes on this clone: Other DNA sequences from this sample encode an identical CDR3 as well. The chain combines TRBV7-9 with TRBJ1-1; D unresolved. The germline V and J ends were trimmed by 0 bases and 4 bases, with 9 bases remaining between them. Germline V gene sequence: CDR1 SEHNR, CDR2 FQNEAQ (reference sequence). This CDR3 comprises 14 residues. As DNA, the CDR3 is TGTGCCAGCAGCTTAGCCGGAGAGAGCACTGAAGCTTTCTTT. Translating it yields CASSLAGESTEAFF.

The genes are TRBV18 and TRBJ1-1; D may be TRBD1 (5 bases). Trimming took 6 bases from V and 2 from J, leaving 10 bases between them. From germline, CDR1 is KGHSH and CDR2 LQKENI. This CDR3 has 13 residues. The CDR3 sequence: CASSDGQNTEAFF. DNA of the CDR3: TGTGCCAGCTCGGACGGACAAAACACTGAAGCTTTCTTT.

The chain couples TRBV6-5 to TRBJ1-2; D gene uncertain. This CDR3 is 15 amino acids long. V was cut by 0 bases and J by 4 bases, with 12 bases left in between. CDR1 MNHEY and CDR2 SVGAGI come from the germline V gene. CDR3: CASSYSRVGSYGYTF. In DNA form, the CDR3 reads TGTGCCAGCAGTTACTCGAGGGTAGGGTCCTATGGCTACACCTTC.

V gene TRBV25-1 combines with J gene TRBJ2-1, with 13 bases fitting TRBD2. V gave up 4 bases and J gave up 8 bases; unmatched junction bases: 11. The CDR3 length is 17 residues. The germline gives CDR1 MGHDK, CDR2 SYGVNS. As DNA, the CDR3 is TGTGCCAGCAGTGCCCTTGGACTAGCGGGAGTCAAGGATGAGCAGTTCTTC. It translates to CASSALGLAGVKDEQFF.

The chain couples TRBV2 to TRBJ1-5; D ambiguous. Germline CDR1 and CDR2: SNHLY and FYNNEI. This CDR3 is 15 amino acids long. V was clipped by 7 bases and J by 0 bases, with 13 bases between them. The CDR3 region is CASKNLGISNQPQHF. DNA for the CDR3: TGTGCCAGCAAAAATTTGGGTATTAGCAATCAGCCCCAGCATTTT. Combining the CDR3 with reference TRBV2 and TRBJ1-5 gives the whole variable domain EPEVTQTPSHQVTQMGQEVILRCVPISNHLYFYWYRQILGQKVEFLVSFYNNEISEKSEIFDDQFSVERPDGSNFTLKIRSTKLEDSAMYFCASKNLGISNQPQHFGDGTRLSIL.

The CDR3 sequence: CASSPTGSEAFF. In DNA, the CDR3 is TGTGCCAGTAGCCCGACAGGATCTGAAGCTTTCTTT. The chain links TRBV19 to TRBJ1-1; TRBD1 might be the D (6 bases). The CDR3 sequence is 12 residues long. Germline CDR1 and CDR2: LNHDA and SQIVND (reference sequence). Trimming removed 6 bases at V and 6 bases at J, with 11 bases between. The variable domain in full, completed from reference TRBV19 and TRBJ1-1, reads DGGITQSPKYLFRKEGQNVTLSCEQNLNHDAMYWYRQDPGQGLRLIYYSQIVNDFQKGDIAEGYSVSREKKESFPLTVTSAQKNPTAFYLCASSPTGSEAFFGQGTRLTVV.

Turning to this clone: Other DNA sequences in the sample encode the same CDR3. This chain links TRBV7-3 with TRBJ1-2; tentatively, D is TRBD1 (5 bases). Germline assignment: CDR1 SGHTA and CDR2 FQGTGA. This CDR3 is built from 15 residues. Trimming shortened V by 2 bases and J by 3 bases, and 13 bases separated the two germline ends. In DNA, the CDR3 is TGTGCCAGCAGCTTATCAGGGCCGTCCGACTATGGCTACACCTTC. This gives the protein CASSLSGPSDYGYTF.

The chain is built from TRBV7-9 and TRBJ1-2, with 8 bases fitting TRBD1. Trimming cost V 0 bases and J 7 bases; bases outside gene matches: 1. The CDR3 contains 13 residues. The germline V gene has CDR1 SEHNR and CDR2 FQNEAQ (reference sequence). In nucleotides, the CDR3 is TGTGCCAGCAGCTTAGCCACAGGGGGTGGCTACACCTTC. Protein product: CASSLATGGGYTF.

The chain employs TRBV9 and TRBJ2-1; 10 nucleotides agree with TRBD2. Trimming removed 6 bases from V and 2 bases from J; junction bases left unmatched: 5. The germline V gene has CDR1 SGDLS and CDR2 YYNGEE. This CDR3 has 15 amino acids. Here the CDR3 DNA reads TGTGCCAGCACCGCCGGGACTAGCGCCTACAATGAGCAGTTCTTC. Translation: CASTAGTSAYNEQFF.